Here is one TCR beta chain with its context. The antigen is undetermined. These data are taken from a study of cytotoxic CD8 clonotypes in ibrutinib-treated CLL. Overall study: Across samples, productive templates numbered approximately 250,000 and productive rearrangements reached about 100,000 on average. Regarding the study as a whole: Sampling times, which were not matched between the groups, differed between sustained-remission patients and progressing patients. There were few public clonotypes, and on treatment they contracted or stayed stable.

With V trimmed by 3 bases and J by 0 bases, 16 bases remained unmatched. The CDR3 is made up of 20 amino acids. Germline values: CDR1 LGHNA, CDR2 YSLEER. Libraries were prepared by immunoSEQ multiplex PCR; TCRdb keeps only in-frame clonotypes and omits some of them. The sample records tens of thousands of clones, roughly 85% being singletons. The starting material was PBMCs, obtained after 24 months of ibrutinib treatment. This receptor was identified in a human donor with chronic lymphocytic leukemia. V usage is TRBV4-3 and J usage is TRBJ2-1, with 8 bases lining up with TRBD2. CDR3 residues: CASSHDPGLVSSVSYNEQFF. The CDR3 bases are TGCGCCAGCAGCCATGATCCGGGACTAGTGTCTTCAGTCTCCTACAATGAGCAGTTCTTC.